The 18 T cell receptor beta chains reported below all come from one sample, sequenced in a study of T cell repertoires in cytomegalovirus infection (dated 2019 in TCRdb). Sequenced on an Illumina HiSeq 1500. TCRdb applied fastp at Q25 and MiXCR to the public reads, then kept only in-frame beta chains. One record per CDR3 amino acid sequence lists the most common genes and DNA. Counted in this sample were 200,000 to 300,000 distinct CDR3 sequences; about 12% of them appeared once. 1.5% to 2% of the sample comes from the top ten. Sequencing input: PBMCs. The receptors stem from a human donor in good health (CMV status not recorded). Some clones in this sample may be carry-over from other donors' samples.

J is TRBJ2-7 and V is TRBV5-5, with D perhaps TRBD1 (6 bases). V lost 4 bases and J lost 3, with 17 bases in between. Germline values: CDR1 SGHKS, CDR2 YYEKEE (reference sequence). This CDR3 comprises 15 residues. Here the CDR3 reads CASSPASGHIYEQYF. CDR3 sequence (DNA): TGTGCCAGCAGCCCTGCCTCGGGACACATCTACGAGCAGTACTTC. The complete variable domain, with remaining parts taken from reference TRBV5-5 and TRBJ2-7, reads DAGVTQSPTHLIKTRGQQVTLRCSPISGHKSVSWYQQVLGQGPQFIFQYYEKEERGRGNFPDRFSARQFPNYSSELNVNALLLGDSALYLCASSPASGHIYEQYFGPGTRLTVT.

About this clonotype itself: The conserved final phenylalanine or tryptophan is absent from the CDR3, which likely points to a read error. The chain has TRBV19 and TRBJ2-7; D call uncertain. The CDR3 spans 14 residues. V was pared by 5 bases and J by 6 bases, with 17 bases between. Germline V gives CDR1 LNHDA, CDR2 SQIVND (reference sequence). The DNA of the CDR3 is TGTGCCAGTAGTTCCCGAGGCGCCCCCGGCGAGCAGTACTTA. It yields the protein CASSSRGAPGEQYL.

CDR3 DNA: TGTGCCAGCAGCCAGACGGGACGGTACAATGAGCAGTTCTTC. Translated, it gives CASSQTGRYNEQFF. The J gene is TRBJ2-1, the V gene TRBV3-1; tentatively, D is TRBD1 or TRBD2 (5 bases each). V lost 3 bases and J 4 bases, leaving 10 bases between the germline ends. Germline CDR1 is LGHDT and CDR2 is YNNKEL (reference sequence). CDR3 size: 14 residues.

The CDR3 here is CSARDLAVKNIQYF. CDR3 DNA: TGCAGTGCTAGAGATCTAGCGGTTAAGAACATTCAGTACTTC. The V and J genes are TRBV20-1 and TRBJ2-4; 7 nucleotides line up with TRBD2. The CDR3 runs 14 residues. Per germline, CDR1 DFQATT and CDR2 SNEGSKA (reference sequence). Unmatched junction bases numbered 6, after V lost 0 bases and J lost 7 bases.

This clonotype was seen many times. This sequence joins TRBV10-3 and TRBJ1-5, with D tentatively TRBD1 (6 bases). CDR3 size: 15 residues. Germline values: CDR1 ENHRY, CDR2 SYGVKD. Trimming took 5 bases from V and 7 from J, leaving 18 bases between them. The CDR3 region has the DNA TGTGCCATCAGTCGGGATGACGAAACAGGGCAGCCCCAGCATTTT. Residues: CAISRDDETGQPQHF.

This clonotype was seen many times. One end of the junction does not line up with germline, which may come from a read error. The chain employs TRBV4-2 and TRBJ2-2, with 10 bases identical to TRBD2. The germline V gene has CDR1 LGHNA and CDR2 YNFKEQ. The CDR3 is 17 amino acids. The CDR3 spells CASSEGPGLAKTGELFF. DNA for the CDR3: TGTGCCAGCAGCGAAGGTCCGGGACTAGCGAAAACCGGGGAGCTGTTTTTT.

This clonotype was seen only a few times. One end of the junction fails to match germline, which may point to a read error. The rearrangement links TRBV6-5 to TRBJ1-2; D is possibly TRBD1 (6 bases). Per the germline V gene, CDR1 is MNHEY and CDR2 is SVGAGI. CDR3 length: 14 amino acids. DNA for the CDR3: TGTGCCAGTAGGGGGGCTTTTTATTCGTCGGGTCTAAGCTTC. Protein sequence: CASRGAFYSSGLSF.

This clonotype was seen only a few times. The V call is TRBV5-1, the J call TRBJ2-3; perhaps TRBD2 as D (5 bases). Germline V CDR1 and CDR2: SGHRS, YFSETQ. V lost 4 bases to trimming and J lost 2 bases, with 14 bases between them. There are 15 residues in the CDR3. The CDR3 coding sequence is TGCGCCAGCAGCCCCTCGGGCGGGCCCACAGATACGCAGTATTTT. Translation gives CASSPSGGPTDTQYF.

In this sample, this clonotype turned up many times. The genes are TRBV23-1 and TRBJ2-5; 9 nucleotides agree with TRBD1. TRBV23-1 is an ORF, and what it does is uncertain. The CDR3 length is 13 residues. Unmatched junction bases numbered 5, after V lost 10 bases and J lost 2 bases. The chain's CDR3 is CANDRGWQETQYF. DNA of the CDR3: TGCGCCAACGACAGGGGGTGGCAAGAGACCCAGTACTTC.

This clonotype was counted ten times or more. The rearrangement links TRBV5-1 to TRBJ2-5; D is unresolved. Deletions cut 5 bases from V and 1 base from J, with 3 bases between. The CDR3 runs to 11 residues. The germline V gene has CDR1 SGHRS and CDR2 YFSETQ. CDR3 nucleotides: TGCGCCAGCAGGGTCCAAGAGACCCAGTACTTC. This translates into CASRVQETQYF.

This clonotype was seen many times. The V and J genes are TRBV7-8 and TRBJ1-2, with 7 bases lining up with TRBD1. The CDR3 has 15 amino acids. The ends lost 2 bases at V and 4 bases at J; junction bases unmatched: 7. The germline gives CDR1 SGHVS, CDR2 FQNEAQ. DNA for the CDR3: TGTGCCAGCAGCTTAAGACAGGGCAGAGGCTATGGCTACACCTTC. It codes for CASSLRQGRGYGYTF.

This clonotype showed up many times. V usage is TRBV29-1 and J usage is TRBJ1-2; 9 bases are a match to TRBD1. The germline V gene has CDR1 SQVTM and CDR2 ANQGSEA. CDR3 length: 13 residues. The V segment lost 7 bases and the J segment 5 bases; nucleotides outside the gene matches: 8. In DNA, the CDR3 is TGCAGCGCGACGACAGGGGGGCATTATGGCTACACCTTC. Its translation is CSATTGGHYGYTF.

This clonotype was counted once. DNA of the CDR3: TGTGCCAGTAGTATTAGCCAGGGCTATGGCTACACCTTC. It codes for CASSISQGYGYTF. The chain couples TRBV19 to TRBJ1-2, with D perhaps matching TRBD1 (5 bases). This CDR3 has 13 amino acids. Germline V lookup: CDR1 LNHDA, CDR2 SQIVND (reference sequence). With 3 bases removed from V and 4 bases from J, the gap between germline ends came to 9 bases.

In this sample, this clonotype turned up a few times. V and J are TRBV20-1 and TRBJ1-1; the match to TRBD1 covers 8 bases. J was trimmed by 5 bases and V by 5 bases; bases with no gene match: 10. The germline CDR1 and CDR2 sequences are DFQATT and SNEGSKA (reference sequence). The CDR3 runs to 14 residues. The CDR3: CSASGTGDGTEAFF. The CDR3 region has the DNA TGCAGTGCTTCCGGGACAGGAGATGGGACTGAAGCTTTCTTT.

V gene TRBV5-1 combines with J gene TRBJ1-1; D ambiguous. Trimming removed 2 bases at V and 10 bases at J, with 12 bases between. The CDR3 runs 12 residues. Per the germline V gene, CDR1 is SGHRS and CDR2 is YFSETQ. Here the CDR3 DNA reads TGCGCCAGCAGCTTCCCGGGTTTGGGAGCTTTCTTT. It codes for CASSFPGLGAFF.

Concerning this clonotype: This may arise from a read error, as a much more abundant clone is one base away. The CDR3 nucleotides read TGTGCCAACAGTGTTGGGTACGAGCAGTACTTC. This translates into CANSVGYEQYF. The genes are TRBV12-3 or TRBV12-4 and TRBJ2-7; unclear D gene. CDR3 length: 11 amino acids.

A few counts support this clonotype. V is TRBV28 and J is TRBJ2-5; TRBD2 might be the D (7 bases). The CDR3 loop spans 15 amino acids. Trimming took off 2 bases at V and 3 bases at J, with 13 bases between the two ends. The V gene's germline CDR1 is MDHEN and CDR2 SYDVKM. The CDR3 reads CASSLIGGGEETQYF. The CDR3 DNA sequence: TGTGCCAGCAGTTTAATTGGGGGGGGCGAAGAGACCCAGTACTTC. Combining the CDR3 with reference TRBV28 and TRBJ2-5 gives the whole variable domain DVKVTQSSRYLVKRTGEKVFLECVQDMDHENMFWYRQDPGLGLRLIYFSYDVKMKEKGDIPEGYSVSREKKERFSLILESASTNQTSMYLCASSLIGGGEETQYFGPGTRLLVL.

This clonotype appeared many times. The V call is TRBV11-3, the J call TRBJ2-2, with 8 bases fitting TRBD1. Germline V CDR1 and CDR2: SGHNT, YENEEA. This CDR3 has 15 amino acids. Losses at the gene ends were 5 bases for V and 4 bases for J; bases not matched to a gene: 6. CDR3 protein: CASSPRQGRTGELFF. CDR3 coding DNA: TGTGCCAGCAGCCCCAGACAGGGGCGCACCGGGGAGCTGTTTTTT.